Included here is one TCR beta chain sequence, with context. Its target is unknown. The length of the CDR3 is 15 residues. CDR1 SEHNR and CDR2 FQNEAQ come from the germline V gene (reference sequence). Trimming at V came to 1 base and at J to 4 bases, leaving 6 bases not matched to a gene. This sample was taken from a study of cytomegalovirus exposure and HLA in healthy donors. Primers for the PCR totalled 60 Vbeta and 13 Jbeta. The data were produced by immunoSEQ multiplex PCR, yet TCRdb's version contains in-frame clones alone and is incomplete. The repertoire holds 80,000 to 100,000 clones, with about 81% as singletons. Study-level points and caveats: Clonal expansion, a later analysis showed, was greater in HLA-associated TCR beta chains than in equally common others. Accounts indicate the classifier identified cytomegalovirus status with strong specificity and sensitivity. TCR beta sequences reportedly predicted most subjects' HLA-A and HLA-B alleles accurately.

The source is a middle-aged man in good health and CMV-seronegative. Material for sequencing was PBMCs. V usage is TRBV7-9 and J usage is TRBJ2-5; 7 positions match TRBD2. The CDR3, as DNA: TGTGCCAGCAGCTTAGTGACGGGGGGATCAGAGACCCAGTACTTC. It translates to CASSLVTGGSETQYF.